The 19 T cell receptor beta chains presented below share a single source sample, sequenced in a study of naive and memory T cell subsets. Stated treatment: skin biopsy from PPD injection site in Mantoux-positive individual. An oligonucleotide containing a UMI was ligated to the 3' end of TCR cDNA. The SP2 primer and nested alpha and beta constant region primers amplified ligated cDNA in four rounds. TCRdb reprocessed the UMI-ligation and nested PCR reads via MiXCR and lists one record per CDR3 protein. The repertoire holds around 30,000 distinct CDR3 sequences, under 8.5% seen once, with roughly 3.3% in the top ten. The source material was skin, sampled from a tuberculin skin test site. The receptors here all came from an adult in good health.

This clonotype has at least ten counts. Mismatch with germline at one junction end may stem from a read error. V gene TRBV7-6 combines with J gene TRBJ2-7; possible D gene TRBD1, 6 bases. Germline CDR1 reads SGHVS; CDR2 reads FNYEAQ. The CDR3 spans 17 residues. In DNA form, the CDR3 reads TGTGCCATCAGCTTAGGAGTTGGTCAGGGGAGCTCCTACGAGCAGTACTTC. Its translation is CAISLGVGQGSSYEQYF.

The sample holds many counts of this clonotype. The chain recombines TRBV5-1 with TRBJ2-7; TRBD2 matches at 13 bases. The germline V gene has CDR1 SGHRS and CDR2 YFSETQ. Germline trimming cut 0 bases from V and 2 bases from J; bases unmatched to any gene: 11. The CDR3 extends over 19 amino acids. CDR3 in DNA: TGCGCCAGCAGCTTGGTTTTTTCCTGGACTAGCGGGGGCCCCTACGAGCAGTACTTC. It specifies CASSLVFSWTSGGPYEQYF.

This clonotype was seen repeatedly, ten times or more. This chain uses TRBV6-2 or TRBV6-3 with TRBJ2-3, with D possibly matching TRBD2 (6 bases). Germline assignment: CDR1 MNHEY and CDR2 SVGEGT. V gave up 0 bases and J gave up 2 bases, with 9 bases separating them. The CDR3 spans 15 residues. This CDR3 reads CASSYSGLFTDTQYF. CDR3 nucleotide sequence: TGTGCCAGCAGTTACTCGGGACTTTTCACAGATACGCAGTATTTT.

In its sample, this clonotype was seen many times. A junction end diverges from the germline sequence, so it may reflect a read error. V is TRBV5-6 and J is TRBJ2-3, with D perhaps TRBD1 (6 bases). Per germline, CDR1 SGHDT and CDR2 YYEEEE. The CDR3 has 12 amino acids. The CDR3 is CAGSSTGRAEYF. CDR3 coding DNA: TGTGCCGGCAGCTCCACAGGGCGCGCAGAGTATTTT.

The sample holds many counts of this clonotype. The V call is TRBV6-5, the J call TRBJ1-2, with D possibly being TRBD1 (5 bases). CDR3 length: 12 amino acids. The V end was cut by 6 bases, the J end by 8 bases, with 13 bases between. The germline gives CDR1 MNHEY, CDR2 SVGAGI. The CDR3 loop is CASSLIQGGYTF. The DNA for the CDR3 is TGTGCCAGCAGCCTAATCCAGGGAGGCTACACCTTC.

This clonotype was seen repeatedly, ten times or more. The chain couples TRBV7-9 to TRBJ2-3, with 10 bases aligning to TRBD2. The germline CDR1 and CDR2 sequences are SEHNR and FQNEAQ (reference sequence). The CDR3 extends over 16 amino acids. V trimming: 4 bases; J trimming: 4 bases; junction bases outside the gene matches: 8. The CDR3 DNA reads as TGTGCCAGCAGCTCGACCCCTAGCGGGGGCGCAGATACGCAGTATTTT. This encodes CASSSTPSGGADTQYF.

At least ten counts were recorded for this clonotype. V and J are TRBV6-5 and TRBJ2-6, with a possible D match to TRBD1 (6 bases). CDR1 MNHEY and CDR2 SVGAGI come from the germline V gene. This CDR3 region has 17 residues. The ends were cut back, 5 bases at V and 0 bases at J, with 14 bases in the middle. The CDR3 reads CASSQTGHPSGANVLTF. In nucleotides, the CDR3 is TGTGCCAGCAGTCAGACGGGACACCCCTCTGGGGCCAACGTCCTGACTTTC.

This clonotype was observed at least ten times. The chain recombines TRBV4-2 with TRBJ2-1; D may be TRBD2 (7 bases). Germline V gene sequence: CDR1 LGHNA, CDR2 YNFKEQ. The ends were cut back, 4 bases at V and 0 bases at J, with 13 bases in the middle. The CDR3 length is 16 residues. The CDR3 is CASSPPRGRSYNEQFF. The DNA for the CDR3 is TGTGCCAGCAGCCCGCCGCGGGGGCGCTCCTACAATGAGCAGTTCTTC.

This clonotype was seen ten or more times. The CDR3 protein is CASSLAGFEGRQYF. CDR3 sequence (DNA): TGTGCCAGCAGCTTAGCGGGTTTCGAGGGGCGGCAGTATTTT. J is TRBJ2-3 and V is TRBV7-2, with D possibly called TRBD1 or TRBD2 (5 bases each). Per the germline V gene, CDR1 is SGHTA and CDR2 is FQGNSA. The CDR3 length is 14 residues. V lost 0 bases to trimming and J lost 11 bases, with 15 bases between them.

This clonotype was seen ten or more times. This sequence joins TRBV4-1 and TRBJ2-2; no clear D gene. The CDR3 has 14 residues. Looked up from germline, CDR1 is MGHRA and CDR2 is YSYEKL. Trimming pared 3 bases from V and 0 bases from J, leaving 5 bases between. CDR3 loop: CASSHTSNTGELFF. CDR3 DNA: TGCGCCAGCAGCCACACTTCGAACACCGGGGAGCTGTTTTTT.

This clonotype was detected ten times or more. The rearrangement joins TRBV5-5 to TRBJ2-7; D gene ambiguous. The CDR3 covers 13 residues. V lost 5 bases and J lost 3, with 12 bases in between. CDR1 SGHKS and CDR2 YYEKEE come from the germline V gene (reference sequence). This CDR3 reads CASRPYVDYEQYF. CDR3 sequence (DNA): TGTGCCAGCAGACCGTACGTCGACTACGAGCAGTACTTC.

The table lists this clonotype with many counts. The V call is TRBV3-1, the J call TRBJ1-2; no firm D call. This CDR3 spans 14 amino acids. V was clipped by 4 bases and J by 2 bases, with 11 bases between them. In germline, CDR1 is LGHDT, CDR2 YNNKEL (reference sequence). The CDR3 region is CASSLRNYNYGYTF. The CDR3 bases are TGTGCCAGCAGCCTCAGGAATTACAACTATGGCTACACCTTC.

A few counts support this clonotype. The rearrangement links TRBV7-9 to TRBJ2-3; perhaps TRBD1 as D (5 bases). Deletions cut 1 base from V and 1 base from J, with 9 bases between. The CDR3 has 15 residues. CDR1 and CDR2 from the germline V gene are SEHNR and FQNEAQ (reference sequence). CDR3 residues: CASSLGQIRTDTQYF. In DNA, the CDR3 is TGTGCCAGCAGCTTAGGACAGATCCGCACAGATACGCAGTATTTT.

This clonotype was found a few times. V and J are TRBV5-5 and TRBJ2-1; D not certain. Trimming cost V 4 bases and J 5 bases, with 16 bases left between them. The CDR3 runs to 15 residues. CDR1 SGHKS and CDR2 YYEKEE come from the germline V gene (reference sequence). In DNA, the CDR3 is TGTGCCAGCAGCCTATTCCCCGCGACTGACAATGAGCAGTTCTTC. It encodes CASSLFPATDNEQFF.

This clonotype was found many times. CDR3 loop: CASSLSATGVTGELFF. In DNA, the CDR3 is TGTGCCAGCAGTTTATCTGCGACAGGAGTCACCGGGGAGCTGTTTTTT. The chain links TRBV27 to TRBJ2-2, with D possibly being TRBD1 (6 bases). The germline V and J ends were trimmed by 0 bases and 4 bases, with 12 bases remaining between them. Germline V gives CDR1 MNHEY, CDR2 SMNVEV (reference sequence). The CDR3 loop spans 16 amino acids.

The chain joins TRBV11-2 to TRBJ1-2; TRBD1 matches at 7 bases. Germline V gene lookup returns CDR1 SGHAT and CDR2 FQNNGV. The CDR3 has 16 amino acids. V trimming: 5 bases; J trimming: 1 base; junction bases outside the gene matches: 10. DNA of the CDR3: TGTGCCAGCAGCGCCGCACAGGGGAGGAGTAACTATGGCTACACCTTC. Translation gives CASSAAQGRSNYGYTF.

The table lists this clonotype with many counts. The chain couples TRBV5-6 to TRBJ2-7; the match to TRBD1 covers 7 bases. The length of the CDR3 is 13 residues. J lost 5 bases, V lost 4 bases, and 6 bases had no gene match. CDR1 is SGHDT, CDR2 YYEEEE, per germline. CDR3 DNA sequence: TGTGCCAGCAGCGTACAACAGGGGAACGAGCAGTACTTC. Translating gives CASSVQQGNEQYF.

This clonotype has at least ten counts. V and J are TRBV9 and TRBJ2-3, with D perhaps being TRBD1 or TRBD2 (6 bases each). The V end was cut by 3 bases, the J end by 2 bases, with 13 bases between. This CDR3 has 15 amino acids. Germline V gene data show CDR1 as SGDLS and CDR2 as YYNGEE. Here the CDR3 reads CASSEGGIFTDTQYF. The DNA for the CDR3 is TGTGCCAGCAGCGAAGGGGGGATTTTCACAGATACGCAGTATTTT.

This clonotype came up many times. The chain has TRBV3-1 and TRBJ1-1; TRBD1 is a possible D gene (5 bases). Trimming stripped 1 base from V and 6 bases from J, with 12 bases between. The CDR3 is 14 amino acids. Germline V gene sequence: CDR1 LGHDT, CDR2 YNNKEL (reference sequence). The chain's CDR3 is CASSQAGGQAEAFF. DNA for the CDR3: TGTGCCAGCAGCCAAGCAGGAGGACAAGCTGAAGCTTTCTTT.